The rows below give T cell receptor beta chains drawn from one sample of a study of T cell responses to AZD1222 COVID-19 vaccine. Sequencing used immunoSEQ multiplex PCR; TCRdb keeps in-frame clones, though not all of them. The sample holds about 93,000 clones, around 85% seen once. This specimen was peripheral blood, taken on day 0 of AZD1222 vaccination. The receptors were sampled from an adult in good health. The CDR3 runs from the conserved cysteine through the conserved F or W. The order of the fields is V gene, clone size, D gene, J gene, CDR3 protein, CDR3 DNA. D genes are given only for firm matches. The size field is filled for only some rows; it gives once, few, many or a size class.

v_call: TRBV10-3; clone_size: NA; d_call: NA; j_call: TRBJ2-2; cdr3_aa: CAISGREGGTGELFF; cdr3_nt: TGTGCCATCAGTGGGAGGGAAGGTGGCACCGGGGAGCTGTTTTTT
v_call: TRBV19; clone_size: NA; d_call: NA; j_call: TRBJ2-5; cdr3_aa: CASSPRAAKAETQYF; cdr3_nt: TGTGCCAGTAGTCCCCGGGCCGCGAAGGCAGAGACCCAGTACTTC
v_call: TRBV10-3; clone_size: NA; d_call: NA; j_call: TRBJ2-1; cdr3_aa: CAISDTGVEGVYNEQFF; cdr3_nt: TGTGCCATCAGTGATACCGGGGTAGAAGGGGTGTACAATGAGCAGTTCTTC
v_call: TRBV3-1/TRBV3-2; clone_size: NA; d_call: NA; j_call: TRBJ2-2; cdr3_aa: CASSFLFRDTGELFF; cdr3_nt: TGTGCCAGCAGCTTTCTATTCAGGGACACCGGGGAGCTGTTTTTT
v_call: TRBV9; clone_size: NA; d_call: TRBD1; j_call: TRBJ1-2; cdr3_aa: CASSVTHRGESGYTF; cdr3_nt: TGTGCCAGCAGCGTCACCCACAGGGGCGAGTCTGGCTACACCTTC
v_call: TRBV3-1/TRBV3-2; clone_size: NA; d_call: NA; j_call: TRBJ2-1; cdr3_aa: CASSQGNWRNEQFF; cdr3_nt: TGTGCCAGCAGCCAAGGAAATTGGAGGAATGAGCAGTTCTTC
v_call: TRBV5-1; clone_size: once; d_call: NA; j_call: TRBJ1-2; cdr3_aa: CASRSDSGPYGYTF; cdr3_nt: TGCGCCAGCAGGAGTGATTCCGGGCCCTATGGCTACACCTTC
v_call: TRBV3-1/TRBV3-2; clone_size: NA; d_call: TRBD2; j_call: TRBJ2-7; cdr3_aa: CASSRGLAGGYEQYF; cdr3_nt: TGTGCCAGCAGCCGAGGACTAGCGGGAGGCTACGAGCAGTACTTC
v_call: TRBV18; clone_size: NA; d_call: NA; j_call: TRBJ1-4; cdr3_aa: CASSPGNEKLFF; cdr3_nt: TGTGCCAGCTCACCGGGCAATGAAAAACTGTTTTTT
v_call: TRBV2; clone_size: NA; d_call: TRBD1; j_call: TRBJ1-4; cdr3_aa: CASSYGQGGNEKLFF; cdr3_nt: TGTGCCAGCAGTTACGGACAGGGGGGTAATGAAAAACTGTTTTTT
v_call: TRBV5-1; clone_size: NA; d_call: TRBD2; j_call: TRBJ2-1; cdr3_aa: CASSLIGLAGGNEQFF; cdr3_nt: TGCGCCAGCAGCCTAATCGGACTAGCGGGGGGAAATGAGCAGTTCTTC
v_call: TRBV5-1; clone_size: NA; d_call: NA; j_call: TRBJ1-1; cdr3_aa: CASSLVGGSTEAFF; cdr3_nt: TGCGCCAGCAGCTTGGTCGGGGGGAGCACTGAAGCTTTCTTT
v_call: TRBV7-6; clone_size: NA; d_call: NA; j_call: TRBJ2-5; cdr3_aa: CASSSTGSLGETQYF; cdr3_nt: TGTGCCAGCAGCTCTACAGGGTCGCTGGGAGAGACCCAGTACTTC
v_call: TRBV29-1; clone_size: NA; d_call: NA; j_call: TRBJ1-1; cdr3_aa: CSVTITGNTEAFF; cdr3_nt: TGCAGCGTCACAATAACAGGGAACACTGAAGCTTTCTTT
v_call: TRBV5-8; clone_size: NA; d_call: NA; j_call: TRBJ2-5; cdr3_aa: CASSLMAGETQYF; cdr3_nt: TGTGCCAGCAGCTTGATGGCGGGGGAGACCCAGTACTTC
v_call: TRBV5-4; clone_size: NA; d_call: NA; j_call: TRBJ2-1; cdr3_aa: CASSLVSQGQFF; cdr3_nt: TGTGCCAGCAGCTTGGTGTCCCAGGGGCAGTTCTTC
v_call: TRBV7-9; clone_size: once; d_call: NA; j_call: TRBJ2-7; cdr3_aa: CASSLGGGNEQYF; cdr3_nt: TGTGCCAGCAGTCTCGGTGGGGGGAACGAGCAGTACTTC
v_call: TRBV4-2; clone_size: once; d_call: NA; j_call: TRBJ1-1; cdr3_aa: CASSQDGAMGTEAFF; cdr3_nt: TGTGCCAGCAGCCAAGATGGGGCAATGGGCACTGAAGCTTTCTTT
v_call: TRBV19; clone_size: NA; d_call: NA; j_call: TRBJ1-5; cdr3_aa: CASSIMGDGQPQHF; cdr3_nt: TGTGCCAGTAGTATCATGGGGGATGGGCAGCCCCAGCATTTT
v_call: TRBV25-1; clone_size: NA; d_call: NA; j_call: TRBJ2-4; cdr3_aa: CASNELRTGAKNIQYF; cdr3_nt: TGTGCCAGCAATGAACTCAGAACGGGGGCCAAAAACATTCAGTACTTC
v_call: TRBV6-2/TRBV6-3; clone_size: NA; d_call: NA; j_call: TRBJ2-7; cdr3_aa: CASSTLGGHEQYF; cdr3_nt: TGTGCCAGCAGCACACTTGGGGGGCACGAGCAGTACTTC
v_call: TRBV6-6; clone_size: NA; d_call: NA; j_call: TRBJ1-2; cdr3_aa: CASSPGGQEPNYGYTF; cdr3_nt: TGTGCCAGCAGTCCGGGTGGGCAGGAGCCTAACTATGGCTACACCTTC
v_call: TRBV19; clone_size: NA; d_call: NA; j_call: TRBJ1-2; cdr3_aa: CASSARGGLSYTF; cdr3_nt: TGTGCCAGTAGTGCCCGTGGCGGACTTAGTTACACCTTC
v_call: TRBV11-3; clone_size: NA; d_call: NA; j_call: TRBJ1-3; cdr3_aa: CASSFLRTRLISGNTIYF; cdr3_nt: TGTGCCAGCAGCTTCTTACGGACCAGGTTGATCTCTGGAAACACCATATATTTT
v_call: TRBV6-2/TRBV6-3; clone_size: once; d_call: NA; j_call: TRBJ1-1; cdr3_aa: CASSYGQTEAFF; cdr3_nt: TGTGCCAGCAGTTACGGACAGACTGAAGCTTTCTTT
v_call: TRBV5-4; clone_size: NA; d_call: NA; j_call: TRBJ2-6; cdr3_aa: CASAGTVRSGANVLTF; cdr3_nt: TGTGCCAGCGCAGGGACTGTCCGATCTGGGGCCAACGTCCTGACTTTC
v_call: TRBV21-1; clone_size: NA; d_call: NA; j_call: TRBJ1-5; cdr3_aa: CASSKEGRHPPSYSNQPQHF; cdr3_nt: TGTGCCAGCAGCAAAGAGGGGAGACACCCCCCCTCTTATAGCAATCAGCCCCAGCATTTT
v_call: TRBV7-9; clone_size: NA; d_call: TRBD2; j_call: TRBJ2-1; cdr3_aa: CASSLRGLAGEFF; cdr3_nt: TGTGCCAGCAGCCTAAGAGGACTAGCGGGAGAATTCTTC
v_call: TRBV2; clone_size: NA; d_call: NA; j_call: TRBJ1-1; cdr3_aa: CASSSLGGSTEAFF; cdr3_nt: TGTGCCAGCAGTTCGCTGGGGGGTTCCACTGAAGCTTTCTTT
v_call: TRBV5-6; clone_size: NA; d_call: NA; j_call: TRBJ1-1; cdr3_aa: CASSLRGVQRPAFF; cdr3_nt: TGTGCCAGCAGCTTGAGAGGGGTACAGCGCCCTGCTTTCTTT
v_call: TRBV18; clone_size: NA; d_call: NA; j_call: TRBJ1-1; cdr3_aa: CASSPSRPGEAFF; cdr3_nt: TGTGCCAGCTCACCAAGTAGACCGGGTGAAGCTTTCTTT
v_call: TRBV7-2; clone_size: NA; d_call: NA; j_call: TRBJ2-5; cdr3_aa: CASSSPTGKVWETQYF; cdr3_nt: TGTGCCAGCAGCTCCCCCACAGGGAAGGTTTGGGAGACCCAGTACTTC
v_call: TRBV9; clone_size: NA; d_call: NA; j_call: TRBJ2-7; cdr3_aa: CASSGTRTPYEQYF; cdr3_nt: TGTGCCAGCAGTGGAACGCGGACTCCCTACGAGCAGTACTTC
v_call: TRBV30; clone_size: few; d_call: NA; j_call: TRBJ1-4; cdr3_aa: CAWRNSVGASTNEKLFF; cdr3_nt: TGTGCCTGGAGGAATTCGGTCGGAGCTTCAACTAATGAAAAACTGTTTTTT
v_call: TRBV6-5; clone_size: NA; d_call: NA; j_call: TRBJ2-3; cdr3_aa: CASSYHGGGADTQYF; cdr3_nt: TGTGCCAGCAGTTACCACGGAGGGGGAGCAGATACGCAGTATTTT
v_call: TRBV19; clone_size: NA; d_call: TRBD1; j_call: TRBJ1-6; cdr3_aa: CASTLVGQGNSPLHF; cdr3_nt: TGTGCCAGTACCCTGGTTGGACAGGGTAATTCACCCCTCCACTTT
v_call: TRBV6-2/TRBV6-3; clone_size: NA; d_call: TRBD2; j_call: TRBJ2-5; cdr3_aa: CASSKGASAGGPETQYF; cdr3_nt: TGTGCCAGCAGCAAGGGGGCCTCAGCGGGAGGGCCGGAGACCCAGTACTTC
v_call: TRBV7-3; clone_size: NA; d_call: NA; j_call: TRBJ2-1; cdr3_aa: CASSTGGLRYNEQFF; cdr3_nt: TGTGCCAGCAGCACCGGGGGACTTAGATACAATGAGCAGTTCTTC
v_call: TRBV19; clone_size: NA; d_call: NA; j_call: TRBJ1-1; cdr3_aa: CASSKRRPNTEAFF; cdr3_nt: TGTGCCAGTAGTAAGAGACGACCGAACACTGAAGCTTTCTTT
v_call: TRBV21-1; clone_size: NA; d_call: NA; j_call: TRBJ1-1; cdr3_aa: CASTDRGTEAFF; cdr3_nt: TGTGCCAGCACGGATAGGGGCACTGAAGCTTTCTTT
v_call: TRBV11-2; clone_size: NA; d_call: NA; j_call: TRBJ2-5; cdr3_aa: CASSLQETQYF; cdr3_nt: TGTGCCAGCAGCCTACAAGAGACCCAGTACTTC
v_call: TRBV7-2; clone_size: NA; d_call: NA; j_call: TRBJ1-4; cdr3_aa: CASSAQRGVSEKLFF; cdr3_nt: TGTGCCAGCAGCGCCCAAAGGGGAGTGAGTGAAAAACTGTTTTTT
v_call: TRBV5-1; clone_size: NA; d_call: NA; j_call: TRBJ2-3; cdr3_aa: CASSPSFSGRGAQYF; cdr3_nt: TGCGCCAGCAGCCCCTCTTTCTCCGGGAGAGGGGCGCAGTATTTT
v_call: TRBV4-2; clone_size: NA; d_call: NA; j_call: TRBJ1-3; cdr3_aa: CASSQDGRDGNTIYF; cdr3_nt: TGTGCCAGCAGCCAAGACGGGCGAGATGGAAACACCATATATTTT
v_call: TRBV7-9; clone_size: NA; d_call: NA; j_call: TRBJ2-7; cdr3_aa: CASSQVTEQYF; cdr3_nt: TGTGCCAGCAGCCAAGTCACCGAGCAGTACTTC
v_call: TRBV4-1; clone_size: NA; d_call: NA; j_call: TRBJ1-6; cdr3_aa: CASSQVPPPWHGSPLHF; cdr3_nt: TGCGCCAGCAGCCAAGTCCCCCCGCCGTGGCATGGCTCACCCCTCCACTTT
v_call: TRBV30; clone_size: NA; d_call: NA; j_call: TRBJ2-2; cdr3_aa: CAWIRTAGSRDTGELFF; cdr3_nt: TGTGCCTGGATTCGAACTGCAGGTAGCAGGGACACCGGGGAGCTGTTTTTT
v_call: TRBV5-1; clone_size: NA; d_call: TRBD2; j_call: TRBJ2-3; cdr3_aa: CASSNGPRGTSGTDTQYF; cdr3_nt: TGCGCCAGCAGCAATGGTCCCCGAGGGACTAGCGGGACAGATACGCAGTATTTT
v_call: TRBV19; clone_size: NA; d_call: NA; j_call: TRBJ2-6; cdr3_aa: CASSPGSGANVLTF; cdr3_nt: TGTGCCAGTAGTCCCGGCTCTGGGGCCAACGTCCTGACTTTC
v_call: TRBV5-1; clone_size: NA; d_call: NA; j_call: TRBJ2-7; cdr3_aa: CASSIGRKSSYEQYF; cdr3_nt: TGCGCCAGCAGCATTGGACGGAAAAGCTCCTACGAGCAGTACTTC
v_call: TRBV27; clone_size: NA; d_call: NA; j_call: TRBJ1-2; cdr3_aa: CASSLDRGRSGYTF; cdr3_nt: TGTGCCAGCAGTTTAGACCGAGGACGGAGTGGCTACACCTTC
v_call: TRBV27; clone_size: once; d_call: TRBD1; j_call: TRBJ1-6; cdr3_aa: CASSLTGVDNSPLHF; cdr3_nt: TGTGCCAGCAGTCTCACAGGGGTCGATAATTCACCCCTCCACTTT
v_call: TRBV6-5; clone_size: NA; d_call: NA; j_call: TRBJ1-2; cdr3_aa: CASIAGNYGYTF; cdr3_nt: TGTGCCAGCATCGCGGGGAACTATGGCTACACCTTC
v_call: TRBV4-1; clone_size: NA; d_call: NA; j_call: TRBJ2-7; cdr3_aa: CASSQDLGSGGYEQYF; cdr3_nt: TGCGCCAGCAGCCAAGATCTGGGGTCCGGGGGCTACGAGCAGTACTTC
v_call: TRBV27; clone_size: few; d_call: TRBD2; j_call: TRBJ2-7; cdr3_aa: CASSSRGGYYEQYF; cdr3_nt: TGTGCCAGCAGTTCCCGGGGGGGGTACTACGAGCAGTACTTC
v_call: TRBV6-5; clone_size: NA; d_call: NA; j_call: TRBJ2-3; cdr3_aa: CASSYSEYTDTQYF; cdr3_nt: TGTGCCAGCAGTTATAGTGAGTACACAGATACGCAGTATTTT
v_call: TRBV28; clone_size: NA; d_call: NA; j_call: TRBJ2-1; cdr3_aa: CAARGAASYNEQFF; cdr3_nt: TGTGCCGCGCGTGGAGCGGCCTCCTACAATGAGCAGTTCTTC
v_call: TRBV9; clone_size: NA; d_call: NA; j_call: TRBJ1-1; cdr3_aa: CASSVAGGPNTEAFF; cdr3_nt: TGTGCCAGCAGCGTAGCGGGCGGGCCGAACACTGAAGCTTTCTTT
v_call: TRBV30; clone_size: NA; d_call: NA; j_call: TRBJ1-2; cdr3_aa: CAWRPTGPEYGYTF; cdr3_nt: TGTGCCTGGAGACCTACAGGACCCGAGTATGGCTACACCTTC
v_call: TRBV12-5; clone_size: NA; d_call: TRBD1; j_call: TRBJ2-6; cdr3_aa: CATGTGTTGANVLTF; cdr3_nt: TGTGCCACCGGGACAGGAACTACTGGGGCCAACGTCCTGACTTTC